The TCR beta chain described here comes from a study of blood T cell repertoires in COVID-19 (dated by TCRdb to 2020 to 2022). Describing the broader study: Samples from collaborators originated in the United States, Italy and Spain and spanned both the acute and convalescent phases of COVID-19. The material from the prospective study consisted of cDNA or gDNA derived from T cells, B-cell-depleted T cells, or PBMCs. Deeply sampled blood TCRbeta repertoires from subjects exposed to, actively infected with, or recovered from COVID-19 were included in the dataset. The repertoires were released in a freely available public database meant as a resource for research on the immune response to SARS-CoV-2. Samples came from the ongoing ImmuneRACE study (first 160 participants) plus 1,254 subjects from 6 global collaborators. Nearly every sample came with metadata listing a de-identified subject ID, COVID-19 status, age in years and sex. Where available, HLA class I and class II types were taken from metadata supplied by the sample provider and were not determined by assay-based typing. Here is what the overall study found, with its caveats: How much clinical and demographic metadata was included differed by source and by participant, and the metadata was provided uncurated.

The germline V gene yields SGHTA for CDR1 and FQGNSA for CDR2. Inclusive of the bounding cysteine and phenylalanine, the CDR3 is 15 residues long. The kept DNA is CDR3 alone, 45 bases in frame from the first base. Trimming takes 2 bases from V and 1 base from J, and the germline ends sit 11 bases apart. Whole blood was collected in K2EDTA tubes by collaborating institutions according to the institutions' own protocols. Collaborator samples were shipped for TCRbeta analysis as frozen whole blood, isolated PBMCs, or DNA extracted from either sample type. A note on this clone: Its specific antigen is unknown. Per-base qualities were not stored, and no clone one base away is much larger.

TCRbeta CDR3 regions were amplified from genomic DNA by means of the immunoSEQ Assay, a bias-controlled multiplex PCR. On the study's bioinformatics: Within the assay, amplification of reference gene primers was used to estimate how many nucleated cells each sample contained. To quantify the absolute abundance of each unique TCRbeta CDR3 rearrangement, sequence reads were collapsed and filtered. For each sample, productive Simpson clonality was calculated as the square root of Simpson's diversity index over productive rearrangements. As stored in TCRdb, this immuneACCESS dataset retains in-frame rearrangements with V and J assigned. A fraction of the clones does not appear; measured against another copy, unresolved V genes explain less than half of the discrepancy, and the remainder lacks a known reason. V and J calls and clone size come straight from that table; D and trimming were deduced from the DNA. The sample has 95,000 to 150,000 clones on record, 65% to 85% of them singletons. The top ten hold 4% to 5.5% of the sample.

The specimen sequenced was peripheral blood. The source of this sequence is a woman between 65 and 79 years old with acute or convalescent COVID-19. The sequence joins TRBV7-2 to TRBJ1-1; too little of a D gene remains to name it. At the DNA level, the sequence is TGTGCCAGCAGCTTAAGTGGAGGGTCGAACACTGAAGCTTTCTTT. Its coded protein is CASSLSGGSNTEAFF.